This T cell receptor (beta chain) comes out of a study of neurological immune-mediated disorders. A single record per CDR3 protein comes from TCRdb applying MiXCR to the 5' RACE reads. The sample has around 27,000 distinct CDR3 sequences; around 15% are singletons. General study findings and limits: No CDR3 amino acid sequences recurred among expanded clones across subjects, suggesting private repertoires in all groups. Patients with HTLV-1-associated myelopathy had the highest level of TCR clonal expansion, whereas patients with multiple sclerosis had the lowest level, falling beneath the level found in healthy controls.

This clonotype was seen at least ten times. No antigen is known for it. Libraries used 2 million unsorted PBMCs kept frozen in RNAlater. The sequenced sample was PBMCs. This clonotype was sampled from a man between 65 and 85 years old in good health.

CDR3 amino acids: CASSLKGALVDTQYF. In DNA form, the CDR3 reads TGTGCCAGCAGCTTAAAGGGGGCTCTTGTAGATACGCAGTATTTT. This chain links TRBV7-2 with TRBJ2-3; 7 bases line up with TRBD1. This CDR3 is built from 15 residues. Germline V gene data show CDR1 as SGHTA and CDR2 as FQGNSA. With 2 bases clipped from V and 5 bases from J, the junction kept 7 bases outside the gene matches. Together with reference TRBV7-2 and TRBJ2-3, the CDR3 gives the full variable domain: GAGVSQSPSNKVTEKGKDVELRCDPISGHTALYWYRQSLGQGLEFLIYFQGNSAPDKSGLPSDRFSAERTGGSVSTLTIQRTQQEDSAVYLCASSLKGALVDTQYFGPGTRLTVL.